One and the same sample provided the 19 T cell receptor beta chains below, sequenced in a study of regulatory T cells in long-lasting Graves disease. Arm-PCR of CDR3 regions and iRepertoire HTBI primers were the basis on which TCR beta libraries were built. TCRdb re-derived calls from the multiplex PCR reads in MiXCR, one entry per CDR3 protein. The profile shows 450,000 to 650,000 distinct CDR3 sequences, about 16% of them singletons. This sample's time point: newly diagnosed GD, antithyroid drugs for less than 3 months. The authors made the TCR library using RNA they extracted from PBMCs. The same data also contributed to another study, on T cells in Graves' hyperthyroidism and ophthalmopathy.

Sequences were derived from peripheral blood mononuclear cells (PBMCs), sampled at new diagnosis, from a patient treated with antithyroid drugs. The receptor source for this set is a woman aged 35-65 years with Graves disease.

On this clonotype: This sequence may be a read error, since a much larger clone differs from it by one base. The chain links TRBV3-1 to TRBJ2-1; 12 positions agree with TRBD2. This CDR3 has 15 amino acids. Germline lookup yields CDR1 LGHDT and CDR2 YNNKEL (reference sequence). The CDR3 reads CTSSQVLAGGNEQFF. The CDR3 DNA reads as TGTACCAGCAGCCAAGTACTAGCGGGGGGCAATGAGCAGTTCTTC.

V usage is TRBV20-1 and J usage is TRBJ1-6; 7 nucleotides agree with TRBD1. CDR1 is DFQATT and CDR2 is SNEGSKA in the germline V gene (reference sequence). The CDR3 runs to 15 residues. Trimming at V came to 1 base and at J to 7 bases, leaving 7 bases not matched to a gene. The CDR3 protein is CSARGGGTVNSPLHF. The CDR3 nucleotides read TGCAGTGCTAGAGGGGGGGGGACAGTAAATTCACCCCTCCACTTT.

This clonotype was found many times. The chain uses TRBV7-9 and TRBJ1-2; 7 bases are a match to TRBD1. Trimming at V came to 2 bases and at J to 10 bases, leaving 10 bases not matched to a gene. The CDR3 has 14 amino acids. Germline lookup yields CDR1 SEHNR and CDR2 FQNEAQ (reference sequence). The CDR3 here is CASSLTGELVAYTF. CDR3 bases: TGTGCCAGCAGCTTAACAGGGGAACTGGTAGCCTACACCTTC.

This sequence joins TRBV12-5 and TRBJ1-3; D is unresolved. The V gene's germline CDR1 is LGHNT and CDR2 FRNRAP. Trimming took off 7 bases at V and 0 bases at J, with 4 bases between the two ends. CDR3 length: 12 amino acids. The CDR3 coding sequence is TGTGCTAGTGTCCGCTCTGGAAACACCATATATTTT. This codes for CASVRSGNTIYF.

This clonotype was detected ten times or more. The V and J genes are TRBV28 and TRBJ1-2, with TRBD1 identical over 7 bases. Germline CDR1 MDHEN, CDR2 SYDVKM. V was pared by 0 bases and J by 2 bases, with 6 bases of the junction left unmatched. The CDR3 totals 16 residues. CDR3 protein: CASSLWGQTSNYGYTF. The CDR3 DNA reads as TGTGCCAGCAGTTTATGGGGACAGACCTCGAACTATGGCTACACCTTC.

This clonotype has just a few counts. The V gene is TRBV5-8, the J gene TRBJ2-2, with 10 bases identical to TRBD1. Looked up from germline, CDR1 is SGHTS and CDR2 is YDEGEE. V shed 2 bases, J shed 3 bases, and the junction held 4 bases outside the gene matches. This CDR3 is built from 16 residues. CDR3 DNA: TGTGCCAGCAGCTTCGACAGGGGGCAATACACCGGGGAGCTGTTTTTT. This gives the protein CASSFDRGQYTGELFF.

This clonotype was seen a single time. This may be a read error, as it is one base from a much larger clone. The rearrangement joins TRBV3-1 to TRBJ2-7; 8 bases match TRBD2. The CDR3 is 14 residues long. Germline CDR1 is LGHDT and CDR2 is YNNKEL (reference sequence). V shed 4 bases, J shed 3 bases, and the junction held 5 bases outside the gene matches. CDR3 nucleotides: TGTGCCAGCAGCCCCGGGACTAGGTTCTACGAGCAGTACTTC. Protein: CASSPGTRFYEQYF.

This sequence joins TRBV30 and TRBJ1-6; possible D gene TRBD1, 5 bases. The V gene lost 4 bases and the J gene lost 4 bases, with 20 bases spanning the gap. There are 17 residues in the CDR3. Germline V lookup: CDR1 GTSNPN, CDR2 SVGIG (reference sequence). The CDR3 spells CAWKGRDRGRYNSPLHF. The CDR3 coding sequence is TGTGCCTGGAAAGGGAGGGACCGCGGACGGTATAATTCACCCCTCCACTTT.

This clonotype was counted at least ten times. The V and J genes are TRBV5-1 and TRBJ2-3; 8 bases align to TRBD2. The V and J ends lost 2 bases and 0 bases, in that order; junction bases with no gene match: 5. Germline CDR1 reads SGHRS; CDR2 reads YFSETQ. CDR3 length: 16 residues. CDR3 protein: CASSFDTSGSTDTQYF. The CDR3, as DNA: TGCGCCAGCAGCTTCGATACTAGCGGCAGCACAGATACGCAGTATTTT.

At least ten counts were recorded for this clonotype. V is TRBV6-1 and J is TRBJ1-1, with D uncertain. Trimming took 1 base from V and 7 from J, leaving 10 bases between them. Germline V lookup: CDR1 MNHNS, CDR2 SASEGT. CDR3 size: 13 residues. In DNA form, the CDR3 reads TGTGCCAGCAGTGAAGTGTTGAGGTATGAAGCTTTCTTT. Protein product: CASSEVLRYEAFF.

The chain uses TRBV12-3 or TRBV12-4 and TRBJ1-1; D not certain. The CDR3 sequence is 14 residues long. V lost 1 base and J lost 1, with 7 bases in between. The CDR3 is CASSLGWTNTEAFF. The CDR3 region has the DNA TGTGCCAGCAGTTTAGGGTGGACGAACACTGAAGCTTTCTTT.

This clonotype was observed a few times. The chain joins TRBV12-3 or TRBV12-4 to TRBJ1-1; possibly TRBD1 for D (6 bases). The CDR3 has 14 residues. V was cut by 6 bases and J by 0 bases, with 11 bases left in between. The CDR3 loop is CASRGHGLNTEAFF. The CDR3 DNA is TGTGCCAGCAGGGGACATGGTCTGAACACTGAAGCTTTCTTT.

The V and J genes are TRBV7-2 and TRBJ2-3; D is uncertain. V lost 3 bases and J 4 bases, leaving 8 bases between the germline ends. From germline, CDR1 is SGHTA and CDR2 FQGNSA. CDR3 length: 13 residues. CDR3 bases: TGTGCCAGCAGCTTTTCTCAAGCAGATACGCAGTATTTT. It yields the protein CASSFSQADTQYF. Based on the CDR3 plus reference TRBV7-2 and TRBJ2-3, the full variable domain is GAGVSQSPSNKVTEKGKDVELRCDPISGHTALYWYRQSLGQGLEFLIYFQGNSAPDKSGLPSDRFSAERTGGSVSTLTIQRTQQEDSAVYLCASSFSQADTQYFGPGTRLTVL.

This clonotype has at least ten counts. The chain has TRBV5-8 and TRBJ2-5; the D call may be TRBD1 or TRBD2 (6 bases each). The V gene's germline CDR1 is SGHTS and CDR2 YDEGEE. V lost 0 bases and J 1 base, leaving 10 bases between the germline ends. This CDR3 spans 15 amino acids. CDR3 DNA sequence: TGTGCCAGCAGCTTGGGGTCGGGGGCCCAAGAGACCCAGTACTTC. Translated, it gives CASSLGSGAQETQYF.

In its sample, this clonotype was seen many times. The V and J genes are TRBV28 and TRBJ1-5; D is possibly TRBD1 (5 bases). This CDR3 has 15 amino acids. Germline values: CDR1 MDHEN, CDR2 SYDVKM. The ends were cut back, 2 bases at V and 7 bases at J, with 15 bases in the middle. The CDR3 sequence is CASSLRQGMGQPQHF. The CDR3 nucleotides are TGTGCCAGCAGTTTAAGGCAGGGTATGGGGCAGCCCCAGCATTTT. Variable domain in full (rest from reference TRBV28 and TRBJ1-5): DVKVTQSSRYLVKRTGEKVFLECVQDMDHENMFWYRQDPGLGLRLIYFSYDVKMKEKGDIPEGYSVSREKKERFSLILESASTNQTSMYLCASSLRQGMGQPQHFGDGTRLSIL.

This clonotype has at least ten counts. The rearrangement links TRBV12-3 or TRBV12-4 to TRBJ1-2, with D perhaps matching TRBD1 (6 bases). Trimming took 6 bases from V and 3 from J, leaving 11 bases between them. This CDR3 has 13 amino acids. The CDR3 protein is CASSLPGDYGYTF. The CDR3 coding sequence is TGTGCCAGCAGCTTGCCAGGGGACTATGGCTACACCTTC.

This clonotype has a handful of counts. The chain links TRBV20-1 to TRBJ2-7; D may be TRBD2 (5 bases). The V gene lost 0 bases and the J gene lost 1 base, with 13 bases spanning the gap. Germline lookup yields CDR1 DFQATT and CDR2 SNEGSKA (reference sequence). This CDR3 has 15 residues. The CDR3 coding sequence is TGCAGTGCTAGAGATCCCCGGACTTTGTCCTACGAGCAGTACTTC. Residues: CSARDPRTLSYEQYF.

The genes are TRBV29-1 and TRBJ1-1, with a weak D call TRBD1 (5 bases). Germline CDR1 and CDR2: SQVTM and ANQGSEA. This CDR3 has 12 amino acids. V lost 7 bases and J lost 5, with 14 bases in between. This CDR3 reads CSALLGETEAFF. CDR3 coding DNA: TGCAGCGCCCTCCTGGGGGAGACTGAAGCTTTCTTT.

This clonotype was counted at least ten times. The CDR3 DNA reads as TGTGCCAGCAGCCTTGGACAGGGGGGAGTTGCTTTCTTT. Amino acids: CASSLGQGGVAFF. The chain has TRBV11-3 and TRBJ1-1, with TRBD1 matching 10 bases. The CDR3 sequence is 13 residues long. Looked up from germline, CDR1 is SGHNT and CDR2 is YENEEA. The J segment lost 11 bases and the V segment lost 5 bases, leaving 8 bases of the junction unmatched.